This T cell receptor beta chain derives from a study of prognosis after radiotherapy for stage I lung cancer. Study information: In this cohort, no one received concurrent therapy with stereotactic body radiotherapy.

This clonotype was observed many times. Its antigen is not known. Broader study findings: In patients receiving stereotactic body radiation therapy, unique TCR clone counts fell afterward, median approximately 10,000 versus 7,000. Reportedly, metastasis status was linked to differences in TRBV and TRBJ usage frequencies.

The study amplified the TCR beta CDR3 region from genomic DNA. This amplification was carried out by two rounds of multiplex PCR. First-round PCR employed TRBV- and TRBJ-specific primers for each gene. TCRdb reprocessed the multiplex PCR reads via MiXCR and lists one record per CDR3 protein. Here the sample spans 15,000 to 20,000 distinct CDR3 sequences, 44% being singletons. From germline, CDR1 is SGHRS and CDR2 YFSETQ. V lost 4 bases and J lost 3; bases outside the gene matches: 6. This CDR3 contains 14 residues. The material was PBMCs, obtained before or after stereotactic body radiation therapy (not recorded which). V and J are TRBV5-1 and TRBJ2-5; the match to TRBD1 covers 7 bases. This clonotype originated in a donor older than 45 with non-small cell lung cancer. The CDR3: CASSPGQEKETQYF. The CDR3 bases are TGCGCCAGCAGCCCCGGACAGGAAAAAGAGACCCAGTACTTC.